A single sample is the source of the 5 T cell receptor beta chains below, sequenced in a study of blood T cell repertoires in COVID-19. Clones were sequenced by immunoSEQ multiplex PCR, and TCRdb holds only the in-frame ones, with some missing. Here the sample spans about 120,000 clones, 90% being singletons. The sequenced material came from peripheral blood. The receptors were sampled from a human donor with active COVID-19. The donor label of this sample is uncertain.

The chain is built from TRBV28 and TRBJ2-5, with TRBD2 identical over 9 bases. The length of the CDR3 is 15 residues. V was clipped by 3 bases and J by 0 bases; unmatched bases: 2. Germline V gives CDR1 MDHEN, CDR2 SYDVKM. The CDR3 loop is CASSLQREDQETQYF. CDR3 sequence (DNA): TGTGCCAGCAGTTTGCAGCGGGAGGACCAAGAGACCCAGTACTTC. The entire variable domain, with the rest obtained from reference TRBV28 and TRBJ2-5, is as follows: DVKVTQSSRYLVKRTGEKVFLECVQDMDHENMFWYRQDPGLGLRLIYFSYDVKMKEKGDIPEGYSVSREKKERFSLILESASTNQTSMYLCASSLQREDQETQYFGPGTRLLVL.

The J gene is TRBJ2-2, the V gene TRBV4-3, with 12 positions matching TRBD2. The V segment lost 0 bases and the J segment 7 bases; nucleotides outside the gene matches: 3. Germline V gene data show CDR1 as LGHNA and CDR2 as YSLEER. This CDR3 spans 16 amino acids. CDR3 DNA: TGCGCCAGCAGCCAAGATCTAGCGGGGGGGGTCGGGGAGCTGTTTTTT. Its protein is CASSQDLAGGVGELFF.

The CDR3 spells CASSHGQGTGSSGANVLTF. For the CDR3, the DNA is TGTGCCAGCAGCCACGGACAGGGAACTGGTTCCTCTGGGGCCAACGTCCTGACTTTC. V and J are TRBV3-1 (or the pseudogene TRBV3-2) and TRBJ2-6; the match to TRBD1 covers 8 bases. This CDR3 has 19 residues. Germline V gives CDR1 LGHDT, CDR2 YNNKEL (reference sequence). V gave up 3 bases and J gave up 0 bases; unmatched junction bases: 10.

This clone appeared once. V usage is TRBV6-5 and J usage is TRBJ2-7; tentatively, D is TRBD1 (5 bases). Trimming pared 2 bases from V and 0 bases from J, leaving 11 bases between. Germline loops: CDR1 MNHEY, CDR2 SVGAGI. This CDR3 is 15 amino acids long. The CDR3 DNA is TGTGCCAGCAGTTACGGTGTGGGGCGCTCCTACGAGCAGTACTTC. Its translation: CASSYGVGRSYEQYF.

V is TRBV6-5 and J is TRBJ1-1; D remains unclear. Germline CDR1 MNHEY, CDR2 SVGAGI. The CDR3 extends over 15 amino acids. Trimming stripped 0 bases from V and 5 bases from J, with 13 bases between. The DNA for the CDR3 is TGTGCCAGCAGTTACTCGATTAGCGGCCCGACTGAAGCTTTCTTT. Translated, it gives CASSYSISGPTEAFF.